The clone carrying this T cell receptor beta chain was observed a handful of times. Its specificity is unknown. The data belong to a study of Ad26.COV2.S vaccination and SARS-CoV-2 variants. Study context: This donor came from the COV1001 trial of Ad26.COV2.S. Participants got Ad26.COV2.S intramuscularly, once or twice 56 days apart. Study results and limitations: Responses of T cells in total may have been underestimated by the TCR breadth and depth analyses.

The treatment denotes: around 19 received Ad26.COV2.S at low or high dose, single or two shots; several received placebo; per-sample allocation not given. The samples date from day 63 after the first vaccine or placebo injection. At a Boston site, the person donating was an adult of 18-55 years. This table comes from immunoSEQ multiplex PCR, and its TCRdb copy is limited to in-frame clones, with some not included. Found here are a few hundred thousand clones, about 92% of them singletons; the top ten hold about 1.6%. Sequencing used peripheral blood, obtained in a trial of Ad26.COV2.S vaccine versus placebo. The TCR sequence derives from a person between 18 and 60 years old who received the Ad26.COV2.S COVID-19 vaccine or a placebo.

In DNA, the CDR3 is TGTGCCAGCAGCTTAGACAGGATTTATGGCTACACCTTC. As protein: CASSLDRIYGYTF. V usage is TRBV7-2 and J usage is TRBJ1-2, with D maybe TRBD1 (5 bases). Germline-derived CDR1 and CDR2 are SGHTA and FQGNSA. This CDR3 contains 13 residues. V was cut by 1 base and J by 5 bases, with 8 bases left in between.